Presented here are 9 T cell receptor beta chains from one specimen sequenced in a study of shared clonotypes between healthy human individuals. Assay used: immunoSEQ multiplex PCR; TCRdb lists only in-frame clones, some missing. The data contain about 600,000 clones, around 97% of them seen just once; the ten biggest clones take up roughly 0.05%. The sequencing input was naive CD4+ T cells sorted from blood. Indicated subset: CD45RA+ positively selected. Receptor source: a woman aged 30 to 39 in good health.

The J gene is TRBJ2-2, the V gene TRBV7-9; weak D call: TRBD1 (6 bases). V was clipped by 8 bases and J by 1 base, with 11 bases between them. The CDR3 runs to 14 residues. In germline, CDR1 is SEHNR, CDR2 FQNEAQ (reference sequence). CDR3 in DNA: TGTGCCAGCCGCAAGGGGGTGAACACCGGGGAGCTGTTTTTT. Protein product: CASRKGVNTGELFF.

This clone appeared once. The V and J genes are TRBV7-2 and TRBJ2-3; 7 positions match TRBD2. Germline trimming cut 3 bases from V and 6 bases from J; bases unmatched to any gene: 12. The CDR3 spans 16 residues. Germline CDR1 is SGHTA and CDR2 is FQGNSA. The CDR3 protein is CASSLGGTGNRDTQYF. CDR3 DNA sequence: TGTGCCAGCAGCTTGGGGGGGACGGGGAATCGGGATACGCAGTATTTT.

The V gene is TRBV7-9, the J gene TRBJ1-4; D might be TRBD1 (6 bases). The CDR3 is 14 residues long. Trimming removed 11 bases from V and 5 bases from J, with 18 bases in between. Germline CDR1 reads SEHNR; CDR2 reads FQNEAQ (reference sequence). CDR3 in amino acids: CASSGRRGNEKLFF. The CDR3 nucleotides read TGTGCCTCCTCGGGCAGGAGGGGGAATGAAAAACTGTTTTTT.

In DNA, the CDR3 is TGTGCCAGCAGACGGACTTCCCCGCCCTACGAGCAGTACTTC. It specifies CASRRTSPPYEQYF. This sequence joins TRBV6-1 and TRBJ2-7, with D maybe TRBD2 (5 bases). The CDR3 consists of 14 residues. The germline CDR1 and CDR2 sequences are MNHNS and SASEGT. Trimming shortened V by 6 bases and J by 2 bases, and 14 bases separated the two germline ends.

V usage is TRBV5-5 and J usage is TRBJ1-3, with D possibly matching TRBD1 (6 bases). The CDR3 is made up of 15 amino acids. Trimming removed 0 bases at V and 7 bases at J, with 14 bases between. CDR1 is SGHKS, CDR2 YYEKEE, per germline (reference sequence). CDR3 coding DNA: TGTGCCAGCAGCTTGGAAGGGGGGAACTTCAACACCATATATTTT. Protein: CASSLEGGNFNTIYF.

The chain couples TRBV7-2 to TRBJ1-5; 9 nucleotides match TRBD1. Germline V gives CDR1 SGHTA, CDR2 FQGNSA. Trimming removed 5 bases from V and 4 bases from J; junction bases left unmatched: 6. The length of the CDR3 is 15 residues. This chain's CDR3 is CASSHGQGSNQPQHF. DNA of the CDR3: TGTGCCAGCAGCCACGGACAGGGGAGTAATCAGCCCCAGCATTTT.

V usage is TRBV9 and J usage is TRBJ2-1; 7 bases are a match to TRBD2. Germline CDR1 SGDLS, CDR2 YYNGEE. The CDR3 sequence is 17 residues long. V was pared by 0 bases and J by 4 bases, with 10 bases of the junction left unmatched. CDR3 DNA sequence: TGTGCCAGCAGCGTAGGGATCTTAGAGCGGGGTTACAATGAGCAGTTCTTC. It codes for CASSVGILERGYNEQFF.

The CDR3 here is CASSLDGAGAVYEQYF. CDR3 coding DNA: TGTGCCAGCAGCTTAGACGGGGCAGGGGCGGTCTACGAGCAGTACTTC. V usage is TRBV7-9 and J usage is TRBJ2-7, with D possibly being TRBD1 (6 bases). Trimming left V 1 base short and J 3 bases short, with 16 bases between. CDR1 and CDR2 (germline): SEHNR, FQNEAQ (reference sequence). The CDR3 sequence is 16 residues long.

The rearrangement joins TRBV5-4 to TRBJ2-7; the D is unclear. V lost 4 bases to trimming and J lost 4 bases, with 15 bases between them. The germline CDR1 and CDR2 sequences are SGHNT and YYREEE (reference sequence). This CDR3 has 14 amino acids. The CDR3 region is CASSTIQTVYEQYF. As DNA, the CDR3 is TGTGCCAGCAGCACCATCCAGACTGTATACGAGCAGTACTTC.